The next 10 T cell receptor beta chains were all read from a single sample in a study of control samples from healthy donors and cancer patients. Repertoires were generated with immunoSEQ multiplex PCR, while TCRdb's copy carries only in-frame clones and drops some. The repertoire consists of about 150,000 clones, with 90% to 95% occurring once and the leading ten covering 4.5% to 6%. The specimen was blood. These receptors were collected from a man aged 18 to 29 in good health.

The V and J genes are TRBV10-2 and TRBJ2-3; 7 bases agree with TRBD1. This CDR3 region has 14 residues. Germline trimming cut 7 bases from V and 2 bases from J; bases unmatched to any gene: 6. The germline CDR1 and CDR2 sequences are WSHSY and SAAADI. Here the CDR3 reads CASTPTGTTDTQYF. The CDR3 bases are TGCGCCAGCACACCGACAGGGACCACAGATACGCAGTATTTT.

The genes are TRBV7-3 and TRBJ2-3; the match to TRBD2 covers 8 bases. V lost 2 bases, J lost 6 bases, and 4 bases stayed unmatched. CDR3 size: 14 residues. The V gene's germline CDR1 is SGHTA and CDR2 FQGTGA. CDR3 bases: TGTGCCAGCAGCTTACGGACTAGCTTGGATACGCAGTATTTT. Translation gives CASSLRTSLDTQYF.

Concerning this clone: This CDR3 is also generated by other DNA sequences in the sample. This rearrangement joins TRBV5-6 to TRBJ1-2, with a possible D match to TRBD1 (5 bases). This CDR3 contains 13 residues. Germline V gene lookup returns CDR1 SGHDT and CDR2 YYEEEE. V gave up 5 bases and J gave up 8 bases, with 16 bases separating them. CDR3 loop: CASSFGASGGYTF. The CDR3 DNA follows: TGTGCCAGCAGTTTCGGGGCCTCAGGGGGCTACACCTTC.

V usage is TRBV28 and J usage is TRBJ1-1; D gene unclear. V dropped 1 base and J dropped 11 bases, with 14 bases sitting between them. CDR3 length equals 13 residues. CDR1 is MDHEN, CDR2 SYDVKM, per germline. As DNA, the CDR3 is TGTGCCAGCAGTTTATACCCTGCCACTTGGGCTTTCTTT. Translating gives CASSLYPATWAFF.

The chain has TRBV10-3 and TRBJ2-3; D is uncertain. V was shortened by 4 bases and J by 5 bases, with 16 bases between the two germline ends. The CDR3 totals 15 residues. Germline V gives CDR1 ENHRY, CDR2 SYGVKD. CDR3 DNA sequence: TGTGCCATCAGTGTTGGAGTTCCGGTAGAAGATACGCAGTATTTT. Protein sequence: CAISVGVPVEDTQYF.

This rearrangement joins TRBV28 to TRBJ2-7; D is ambiguous. Germline lookup yields CDR1 MDHEN and CDR2 SYDVKM. The V end lost 3 bases, the J end lost 0 bases, and 21 bases lay between the germline ends. This CDR3 has 18 amino acids. For the CDR3, the DNA is TGTGCCAGCAGTTTCTATATCCCCTACACTAAGGGCTCCTACGAGCAGTACTTC. It translates to CASSFYIPYTKGSYEQYF.

The chain has TRBV25-1 and TRBJ2-6; unclear D gene. There are 15 residues in the CDR3. V was shortened by 5 bases and J by 0 bases, with 8 bases between the two germline ends. Germline CDR1 MGHDK, CDR2 SYGVNS. The CDR3 bases are TGTGCCAGCAGTAACTGGGCCTCTGGGGCCAACGTCCTGACTTTC. Translating it yields CASSNWASGANVLTF.

The rearrangement joins TRBV5-6 to TRBJ2-2, with no clear D. Trimming cost V 0 bases and J 6 bases, with 9 bases left between them. The CDR3 is made up of 14 amino acids. In germline, CDR1 is SGHDT, CDR2 YYEEEE. The CDR3 DNA sequence: TGTGCCAGCAGCTTGGCCCTGGGCTCCGGGGAGCTGTTTTTT. Residues: CASSLALGSGELFF.

The rearrangement links TRBV30 to TRBJ2-1, with 10 positions matching TRBD2. This CDR3 is built from 14 residues. V was pared by 5 bases and J by 2 bases, with 3 bases of the junction left unmatched. CDR1 and CDR2 from the germline V gene are GTSNPN and SVGIG (reference sequence). CDR3 residues: CAWESGRAYNEQFF. Written as DNA, the CDR3 is TGTGCCTGGGAGAGCGGGAGGGCCTACAATGAGCAGTTCTTC.

Points on this clone: In the same sample, other DNA sequences code for this CDR3. The CDR3 reads CASSGRDSSYEQYF. The DNA for the CDR3 is TGTGCCAGCAGCGGCCGGGACAGCTCCTACGAGCAGTACTTC. The genes are TRBV9 and TRBJ2-7, with 7 bases fitting TRBD1. This CDR3 region has 14 residues. Unmatched junction bases numbered 3, after V lost 3 bases and J lost 0 bases. CDR1 and CDR2 from the germline V gene are SGDLS and YYNGEE.